This T cell receptor beta chain was profiled in a study of blood T cell repertoires in COVID-19. TCRdb keeps only in-frame clones here, not all; method: immunoSEQ multiplex PCR. The sample has about 64,000 clones; 84% are singletons. The germline gives CDR1 SGHRS, CDR2 YFSETQ. The CDR3 contains 14 residues. Trimming took 4 bases from V and 5 from J; bases not matched to a gene: 6. V gene TRBV5-1 combines with J gene TRBJ1-1; 9 nucleotides line up with TRBD1. This TCR derives from a woman aged 60-75 years with acute or convalescent COVID-19. Sample: peripheral blood. The CDR3 nucleotides are TGCGCCAGCAGCGCGGACAGGGGTGGAACTGAAGCTTTCTTT. Translated, it gives CASSADRGGTEAFF. The full variable domain, in which reference TRBV5-1 and TRBJ1-1 provide the parts outside the CDR3, is KAGVTQTPRYLIKTRGQQVTLSCSPISGHRSVSWYQQTPGQGLQFLFEYFSETQRNKGNFPGRFSGRQFSNSRSEMNVSTLELGDSALYLCASSADRGGTEAFFGQGTRLTVV.